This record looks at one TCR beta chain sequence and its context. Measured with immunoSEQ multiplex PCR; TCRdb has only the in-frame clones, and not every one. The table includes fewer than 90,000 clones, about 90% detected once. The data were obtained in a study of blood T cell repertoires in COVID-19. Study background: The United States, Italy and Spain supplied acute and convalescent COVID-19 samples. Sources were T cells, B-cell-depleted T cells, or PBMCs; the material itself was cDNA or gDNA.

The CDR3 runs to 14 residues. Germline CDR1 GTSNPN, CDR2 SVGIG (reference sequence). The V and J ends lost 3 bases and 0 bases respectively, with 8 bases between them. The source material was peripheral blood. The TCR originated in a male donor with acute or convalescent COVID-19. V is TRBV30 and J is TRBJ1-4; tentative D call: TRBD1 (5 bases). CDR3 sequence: CAWSRASTNEKLFF. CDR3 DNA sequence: TGTGCCTGGAGCAGGGCTTCAACTAATGAAAAACTGTTTTTT.